A single sample gave rise to the 29 T cell receptor beta chains below, sequenced in a study of radiotherapy plus CTLA-4 blockade in lung cancer. The repertoire was sequenced with immunoSEQ multiplex PCR; TCRdb's copy has only in-frame clones and lacks some. The data contain some 50,000 clones, more than 65% of them singletons. The sample consisted of peripheral blood, taken from a patient treated with radiotherapy plus ipilimumab. Source of these receptors: a human donor with non-small cell lung cancer who had a partial response to radiotherapy plus ipilimumab.

This clone appeared once. The rearrangement links TRBV5-1 to TRBJ1-2; TRBD1 matches at 7 bases. Looked up from germline, CDR1 is SGHRS and CDR2 is YFSETQ. This CDR3 contains 14 residues. The trim removed 0 bases at V and 6 bases at J, leaving 5 bases unmatched. The CDR3 bases are TGCGCCAGCAGCTTGGGGGCAGGGGGAGATGGCTACACCTTC. Translating it yields CASSLGAGGDGYTF.

The rearrangement uses TRBV5-1 and TRBJ1-1, with 8 bases that match TRBD1. The trim removed 0 bases at V and 4 bases at J, leaving 8 bases unmatched. Looked up from germline, CDR1 is SGHRS and CDR2 is YFSETQ. The length of the CDR3 is 16 residues. The CDR3 spells CASSLELRTGGTEAFF. CDR3 nucleotides: TGCGCCAGCAGCTTGGAGTTGCGAACAGGGGGCACTGAAGCTTTCTTT. Full variable domain (remainder filled in from reference TRBV5-1 and TRBJ1-1): KAGVTQTPRYLIKTRGQQVTLSCSPISGHRSVSWYQQTPGQGLQFLFEYFSETQRNKGNFPGRFSGRQFSNSRSEMNVSTLELGDSALYLCASSLELRTGGTEAFFGQGTRLTVV.

This chain connects TRBV28 to TRBJ2-2, with TRBD1 matching over 7 bases. V was pared by 6 bases and J by 7 bases, with 2 bases of the junction left unmatched. Germline CDR1 reads MDHEN; CDR2 reads SYDVKM. This CDR3 has 12 amino acids. CDR3 DNA: TGTGCCAGCAGCCAGGGGGTCGGGGAGCTGTTTTTT. Amino acids: CASSQGVGELFF.

This chain links TRBV4-1 with TRBJ2-7; 9 bases line up with TRBD1. The CDR3 has 15 residues. The trim removed 3 bases at V and 2 bases at J, leaving 5 bases unmatched. CDR1 is MGHRA and CDR2 is YSYEKL in the germline V gene. The CDR3 DNA is TGCGCCAGCAGCCAGACCTGGACAGGGGCCTACGAGCAGTACTTC. Its translation is CASSQTWTGAYEQYF.

The chain carries TRBV5-1 and TRBJ1-2, with 9 bases fitting TRBD1. V shed 2 bases, J shed 8 bases, and the junction held 7 bases outside the gene matches. CDR3 size: 14 residues. CDR1 and CDR2 (germline): SGHRS, YFSETQ. The CDR3 loop reads CASSLTGTGYGYTF. CDR3 DNA: TGCGCCAGCAGCTTAACCGGGACAGGGTACGGCTACACCTTC.

This chain joins TRBV5-1 and TRBJ1-6; 7 nucleotides line up with TRBD1. After removal of 4 bases from V and 8 bases from J, the junction contained 9 bases not matched to a gene. Germline V gene sequence: CDR1 SGHRS, CDR2 YFSETQ. The CDR3 contains 15 residues. The CDR3 region is CASSPQGDGDSPLHF. The CDR3 nucleotides read TGCGCCAGCAGCCCCCAGGGGGACGGGGATTCACCCCTCCACTTT. The full variable domain, rest sourced from reference TRBV5-1 and TRBJ1-6, is KAGVTQTPRYLIKTRGQQVTLSCSPISGHRSVSWYQQTPGQGLQFLFEYFSETQRNKGNFPGRFSGRQFSNSRSEMNVSTLELGDSALYLCASSPQGDGDSPLHFGNGTRLTVT.

Concerning this clone itself: Other DNA sequences in this specimen translate into the identical CDR3. V and J are TRBV6-1 and TRBJ2-5; D not certain. Germline V CDR1 and CDR2: MNHNS, SASEGT. The CDR3 runs 14 residues. Trimming stripped 5 bases from V and 7 bases from J, with 17 bases between. The CDR3 sequence is CASSPTGEVGTQYF. The CDR3 region has the DNA TGTGCCAGCAGTCCCACCGGAGAAGTAGGGACCCAGTACTTC.

The rearrangement uses TRBV19 and TRBJ1-2; 8 bases are a match to TRBD1. The CDR3 spans 14 residues. Germline CDR1 and CDR2: LNHDA and SQIVND (reference sequence). V lost 4 bases to trimming and J lost 8 bases; unmatched junction nucleotides: 9. The CDR3 nucleotides are TGTGCCAGTAGTAACCCGACAGGGGCCGGGGGCTACACCTTC. Translation gives CASSNPTGAGGYTF.

J is TRBJ2-1 and V is TRBV5-1; a possible D gene is TRBD1 (6 bases). Trimming shortened V by 2 bases and J by 5 bases, and 11 bases separated the two germline ends. The CDR3 length is 14 residues. Germline V gene lookup returns CDR1 SGHRS and CDR2 YFSETQ. The CDR3 coding sequence is TGCGCCAGCAGCTTATTGGACAGAAACAATGAGCAGTTCTTC. It specifies CASSLLDRNNEQFF.

This chain connects TRBV14 to TRBJ1-6; 10 nucleotides align to TRBD1. The CDR3 is made up of 15 amino acids. Germline-derived CDR1 and CDR2 are SGHDN and FVKESK. V gave up 0 bases and J gave up 10 bases; unmatched junction bases: 3. The DNA for the CDR3 is TGTGCCAGCAGCCAAGAGACAGGGGGCGGGTCACCCCTCCACTTT. Translated: CASSQETGGGSPLHF.

This clone was seen more than once but under ten times. The V and J genes are TRBV7-6 and TRBJ2-1; D gene ambiguous. CDR1 SGHVS and CDR2 FNYEAQ come from the germline V gene. V gave up 0 bases and J gave up 4 bases, with 4 bases separating them. This CDR3 contains 13 residues. For the CDR3, the DNA is TGTGCCAGCAGCTTAGCCCGGTACAATGAGCAGTTCTTC. Its translation: CASSLARYNEQFF.

This clone was recorded a few times. The chain couples TRBV4-3 to TRBJ1-5, with TRBD1 as a possible D gene (6 bases). V was shortened by 0 bases and J by 3 bases, with 9 bases between the two germline ends. This CDR3 has 15 residues. The germline V gene has CDR1 LGHNA and CDR2 YSLEER. In DNA, the CDR3 is TGCGCCAGCAGCCAAGACAGGGGTAACAATCAGCCCCAGCATTTT. This gives the protein CASSQDRGNNQPQHF.

In DNA, the CDR3 is TGTGCCAGCAGGACTACGAACACCGGGGAGCTGTTTTTT. It codes for CASRTTNTGELFF. J is TRBJ2-2 and V is TRBV25-1; TRBD2 might be the D (5 bases). The CDR3 contains 13 residues. Trimming took off 6 bases at V and 0 bases at J, with 5 bases between the two ends. The germline gives CDR1 MGHDK, CDR2 SYGVNS.

This clone was seen a handful of times. V and J are TRBV19 and TRBJ1-1; no reliable D call. Trimming removed 5 bases from V and 2 bases from J, with 12 bases in between. Germline CDR1 is LNHDA and CDR2 is SQIVND (reference sequence). The CDR3 totals 14 residues. This CDR3 is CASSVYSTNTEAFF. DNA of the CDR3: TGTGCCAGTAGTGTATACAGCACAAACACTGAAGCTTTCTTT.

V and J are TRBV19 and TRBJ1-1; D ambiguous. With 1 base removed from V and 4 bases from J, the gap between germline ends came to 16 bases. Germline V gives CDR1 LNHDA, CDR2 SQIVND (reference sequence). The CDR3 is 16 amino acids. The DNA of the CDR3 is TGTGCCAGTAGTATAGGTATCGTCACGGGAGGCACTGAAGCTTTCTTT. Its translation: CASSIGIVTGGTEAFF. Using reference TRBV19 and TRBJ1-1 for the parts outside the CDR3, the full variable domain is DGGITQSPKYLFRKEGQNVTLSCEQNLNHDAMYWYRQDPGQGLRLIYYSQIVNDFQKGDIAEGYSVSREKKESFPLTVTSAQKNPTAFYLCASSIGIVTGGTEAFFGQGTRLTVV.

The chain joins TRBV11-1 to TRBJ1-4, with TRBD1 matching 7 bases. Germline loops: CDR1 SGHAT, CDR2 FQDESV (reference sequence). The ends lost 2 bases at V and 12 bases at J; junction bases unmatched: 12. The CDR3 length is 15 residues. The DNA for the CDR3 is TGTGCCAGCAGCTTACATACCGGAACAGGGGCTGAACTGTTTTTT. Its protein is CASSLHTGTGAELFF.

J is TRBJ1-1 and V is TRBV4-3; 8 bases are a match to TRBD1. The CDR3 is made up of 16 amino acids. Germline V gives CDR1 LGHNA, CDR2 YSLEER. Trimming at V came to 1 base and at J to 5 bases, leaving 9 bases not matched to a gene. This chain's CDR3 is CASSQAPTGAGTEAFF. CDR3 sequence (DNA): TGCGCCAGCAGCCAAGCCCCGACAGGGGCAGGGACTGAAGCTTTCTTT.

V and J are TRBV14 and TRBJ1-2; D unresolved. Germline V gives CDR1 SGHDN, CDR2 FVKESK. The V end lost 0 bases, the J end lost 7 bases, and 9 bases lay between the germline ends. The CDR3 is 13 amino acids. CDR3 DNA: TGTGCCAGCAGCCAAGATCGAGGGTTTGGCTACACCTTC. Translation gives CASSQDRGFGYTF.

V gene TRBV2 combines with J gene TRBJ2-5, with 9 bases matching TRBD1. The CDR3 covers 15 residues. V lost 6 bases and J lost 2; bases outside the gene matches: 7. In germline, CDR1 is SNHLY, CDR2 FYNNEI. CDR3 residues: CASRGQGVEQETQYF. DNA of the CDR3: TGTGCCAGCAGGGGACAGGGAGTAGAGCAAGAGACCCAGTACTTC.

The chain combines TRBV5-4 with TRBJ2-5; 9 bases align to TRBD2. With 0 bases clipped from V and 5 bases from J, the junction kept 11 bases outside the gene matches. The CDR3 loop spans 17 amino acids. Germline CDR1 and CDR2: SGHNT and YYREEE (reference sequence). This chain's CDR3 is CASSLDRGGGAEETQYF. CDR3 DNA sequence: TGTGCCAGCAGCTTGGATCGGGGCGGGGGGGCGGAGGAGACCCAGTACTTC. Full variable domain (outside the CDR3, taken from reference TRBV5-4 and TRBJ2-5): ETGVTQSPTHLIKTRGQQVTLRCSSQSGHNTVSWYQQALGQGPQFIFQYYREEENGRGNFPPRFSGLQFPNYSSELNVNALELDDSALYLCASSLDRGGGAEETQYFGPGTRLLVL.

The V gene is TRBV6-1, the J gene TRBJ1-4; possible D gene TRBD1, 6 bases. CDR1 and CDR2 from the germline V gene are MNHNS and SASEGT. The V end lost 6 bases, the J end lost 8 bases, and 10 bases lay between the germline ends. CDR3 length equals 12 residues. The CDR3 is CASSRGEEKLFF. CDR3 nucleotides: TGTGCCAGCAGCAGGGGAGAGGAAAAACTGTTTTTT.

This chain connects TRBV27 to TRBJ1-2; tentatively, D is TRBD1 (6 bases). This CDR3 has 13 residues. V was clipped by 4 bases and J by 2 bases, with 8 bases between them. The V gene's germline CDR1 is MNHEY and CDR2 SMNVEV (reference sequence). The CDR3 DNA follows: TGTGCCAGCAGTTCACAGGGCAACTATGGCTACACCTTC. It codes for CASSSQGNYGYTF.

The chain is built from TRBV19 and TRBJ2-3; 12 bases agree with TRBD2. Germline CDR1 is LNHDA and CDR2 is SQIVND (reference sequence). The V and J ends lost 6 bases and 3 bases, in that order; junction bases with no gene match: 10. The CDR3 totals 17 residues. In DNA form, the CDR3 reads TGTGCCAGTAGGGACCGAGGGACTAGCGGGTCTACAGATACGCAGTATTTT. Its protein product is CASRDRGTSGSTDTQYF.

The genes are TRBV6-5 and TRBJ1-5, with 9 bases fitting TRBD1. The CDR3 has 14 residues. Germline CDR1 MNHEY, CDR2 SVGAGI. With V trimmed by 6 bases and J by 10 bases, 10 bases remained unmatched. CDR3 bases: TGTGCCAGCAGCCGCCGGGACAGGGAAGACCCCCAGCATTTT. This codes for CASSRRDREDPQHF.

The J gene is TRBJ1-1, the V gene TRBV5-1; the D is unclear. From germline, CDR1 is SGHRS and CDR2 YFSETQ. The CDR3 runs to 12 residues. V was clipped by 0 bases and J by 7 bases, with 7 bases between them. DNA of the CDR3: TGCGCCAGCAGCTTGGGAGGGCTTGAAGCTTTCTTT. Amino acids: CASSLGGLEAFF.

This chain connects TRBV7-2 to TRBJ1-4; TRBD1 matches 7 bases. The J segment lost 8 bases and the V segment lost 5 bases, leaving 8 bases of the junction unmatched. Germline-derived CDR1 and CDR2 are SGHTA and FQGNSA. The length of the CDR3 is 14 residues. CDR3 coding DNA: TGTGCCAGCAGCCCGACAGGGAGGCAAGAAAAACTGTTTTTT. Amino acids: CASSPTGRQEKLFF.

The CDR3 bases are TGTGCCAGCAGCGTAGCCCCGGGGGGGGCGGGAGAGACCCAGTACTTC. The encoded protein is CASSVAPGGAGETQYF. The chain couples TRBV9 to TRBJ2-5, with 8 nucleotides matching TRBD2. The germline V gene encodes CDR1 SGDLS and CDR2 YYNGEE. The J segment lost 4 bases and the V segment lost 0 bases, leaving 8 bases of the junction unmatched. There are 16 residues in the CDR3.

The chain recombines TRBV19 with TRBJ1-4; the match to TRBD1 covers 9 bases. Losses at the gene ends were 6 bases for V and 7 bases for J; bases not matched to a gene: 6. The CDR3 length is 14 residues. CDR1 is LNHDA, CDR2 SQIVND, per germline (reference sequence). CDR3 residues: CASRTTGGGEKLFF. As DNA, the CDR3 is TGTGCCAGTAGGACTACAGGGGGCGGTGAAAAACTGTTTTTT.

This chain uses TRBV11-2 with TRBJ1-2, with TRBD1 matching over 9 bases. V shed 5 bases and J 1 base; nucleotides not matched to a gene: 2. The CDR3 contains 14 residues. Per germline, CDR1 SGHAT and CDR2 FQNNGV. The CDR3, as DNA: TGTGCCAGCAGCGTGGGACAGGGTAACTATGGCTACACCTTC. Protein product: CASSVGQGNYGYTF.